This TCR beta chain was retrieved from a study of control samples from healthy donors and cancer patients. TCRdb's copy holds only in-frame clones and misses some; the assay was immunoSEQ multiplex PCR. The sample comprises 170,000 or so clones, approximately 94% of which are singletons, and roughly 1.3% rests with the top ten. Trimming removed 0 bases at V and 10 bases at J, with 13 bases between. The CDR3 sequence is 13 residues long. Germline CDR1 reads SGHTS; CDR2 reads YDEGEE. The genes are TRBV5-8 and TRBJ1-1, with D possibly TRBD1 on 5 matching bases. The sequencing sample was made of blood. This receptor was taken from a woman aged 18-30 years in good health. The CDR3 DNA sequence: TGTGCCAGCAGCTTGGGGGGCGTATTGAGAGCTTTCTTT. Protein product: CASSLGGVLRAFF.